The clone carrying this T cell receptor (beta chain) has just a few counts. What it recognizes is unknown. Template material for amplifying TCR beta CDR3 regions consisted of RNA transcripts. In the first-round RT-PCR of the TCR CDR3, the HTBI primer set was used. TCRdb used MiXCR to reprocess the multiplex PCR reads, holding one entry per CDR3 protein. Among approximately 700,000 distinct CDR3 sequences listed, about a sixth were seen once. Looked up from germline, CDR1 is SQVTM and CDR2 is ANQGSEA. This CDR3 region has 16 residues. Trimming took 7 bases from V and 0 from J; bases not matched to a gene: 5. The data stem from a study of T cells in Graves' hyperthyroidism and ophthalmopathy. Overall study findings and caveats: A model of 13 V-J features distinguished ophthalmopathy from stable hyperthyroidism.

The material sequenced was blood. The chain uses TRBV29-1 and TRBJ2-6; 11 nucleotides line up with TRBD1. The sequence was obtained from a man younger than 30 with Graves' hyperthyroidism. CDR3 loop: CSGLGTGGSGANVLTF. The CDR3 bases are TGCAGCGGGCTGGGGACAGGGGGCTCTGGGGCCAACGTCCTGACTTTC.